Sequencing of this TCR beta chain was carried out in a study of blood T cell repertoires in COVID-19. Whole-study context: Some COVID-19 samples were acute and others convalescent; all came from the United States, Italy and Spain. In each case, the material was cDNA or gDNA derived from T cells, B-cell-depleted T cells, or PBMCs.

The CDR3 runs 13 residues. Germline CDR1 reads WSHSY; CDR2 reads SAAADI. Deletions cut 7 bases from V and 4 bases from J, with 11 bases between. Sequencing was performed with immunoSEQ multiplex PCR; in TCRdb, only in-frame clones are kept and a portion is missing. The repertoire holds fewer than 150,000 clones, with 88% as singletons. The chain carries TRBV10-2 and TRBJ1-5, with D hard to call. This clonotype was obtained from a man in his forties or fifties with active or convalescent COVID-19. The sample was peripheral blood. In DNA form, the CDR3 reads TGCGCCAGCAAGCGGCAGATTAATCAGCCCCAGCATTTT. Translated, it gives CASKRQINQPQHF.